Sequencing of this T cell receptor (beta chain) was carried out in a study of T cell responses to AZD1222 COVID-19 vaccine. Study-level results: Vaccine-associated CD4 TCRs ranged over spike, dominating at 160-218 and 743-854. A reported finding is that nearly half of spike-specific TCRs target unmutated variant regions. None of the repertoires were sampled until the peak T cell response had passed.

CDR3 length: 14 residues. J lost 6 bases, V lost 7 bases, and 14 bases had no gene match. Looked up from germline, CDR1 is SQVTM and CDR2 is ANQGSEA. Produced via immunoSEQ multiplex PCR; TCRdb's table is partial and in-frame only. The sample yields 100,000 to 150,000 clones, roughly 90% seen once. About this clone: What it binds is unknown.

The sequencing used peripheral blood, collected on day 0 of AZD1222 vaccination. The receptor was derived from an adult in good health. The rearrangement joins TRBV29-1 to TRBJ1-1, with TRBD1 matching 7 bases. CDR3 sequence: CSAPDRVLSPEAFF. CDR3 nucleotides: TGCAGCGCCCCCGACAGGGTTTTGTCGCCTGAAGCTTTCTTT.